This TCR beta chain was recovered during a study of PD-1 blockade in classical Hodgkin lymphoma. Germline CDR1 is SGHVS and CDR2 is FQNEAQ. This CDR3 is built from 18 residues. Trimming took off 5 bases at V and 0 bases at J, with 21 bases between the two ends. The protocol was immunoSEQ multiplex PCR, while the TCRdb copy is restricted to in-frame clones and leaves out a portion. The table shows some 93,000 clones, with 89% occurring only once. Autologous stem cell transplantation was followed by relapse in every patient, and brentuximab vedotin exposure varied. Best responses included complete response and partial response; otherwise, the best response was progressive disease.

The chain couples TRBV7-8 to TRBJ2-3; D gene unclear. This receptor was obtained from a human donor with classical Hodgkin lymphoma. The source material was peripheral blood mononuclear cells (PBMCs), sampled before the second cycle of nivolumab. CDR3: CASSAYRSSRVSTDTQYF. The CDR3 DNA follows: TGTGCCAGCAGCGCATACCGGTCAAGCCGGGTTAGCACAGATACGCAGTATTTT.